This T cell receptor (beta chain) originates from a study of OX40 agonist ivuxolimab in advanced cancers. The CDR3 is made up of 15 amino acids. Trimming at V came to 5 bases and at J to 7 bases, leaving 8 bases not matched to a gene. CDR1 and CDR2 from the germline V gene are SGHVS and FQNEAQ. The protocol was immunoSEQ multiplex PCR, while the TCRdb copy is restricted to in-frame clones and leaves out a portion. The table has 35,000 to 50,000 clones, more than 75% seen once. The chain uses TRBV7-8 and TRBJ2-7; 13 bases match TRBD2. The clonotype comes from an adult with an advanced solid tumor such as melanoma, head and neck, liver or kidney cancer. This material consisted of CD4+ or CD8+ T cells sorted from blood, taken in a trial of the OX40 agonist ivuxolimab. The DNA of the CDR3 is TGTGCCAGCAGCCCGCACCTGGGACTAGCGGGGGAGCAGTACTTC. Residues: CASSPHLGLAGEQYF. The whole variable domain, filled in from reference TRBV7-8 and TRBJ2-7, reads GAGVSQSPRYKVAKRGQDVALRCDPISGHVSLFWYQQALGQGPEFLTYFQNEAQLDKSGLPSDRFFAERPEGSVSTLKIQRTQQEDSAVYLCASSPHLGLAGEQYFGPGTRLTVT.